This TCR beta chain originates from a study of blood T cell repertoires in COVID-19. Overall study context: COVID-19 samples collected from the United States, Italy and Spain covered acute and convalescent phases. T cells, B-cell-depleted T cells, or PBMCs provided the cDNA or gDNA that served as material.

Here immunoSEQ multiplex PCR was the method, and the copy in TCRdb shows in-frame clones only, minus some. The data show 80,000 to 100,000 clones, approximately 80% seen once. Trimming removed 3 bases from V and 5 bases from J, with 10 bases in between. The CDR3 runs 13 residues. From germline, CDR1 is LGHDT and CDR2 YNNKEL (reference sequence). The receptor comes from a human donor in a cohort sampled during active COVID-19. The gene calls are TRBV3-1 (or the pseudogene TRBV3-2) and TRBJ2-5; D is perhaps TRBD2 (6 bases). The sequenced sample was peripheral blood. Here the CDR3 DNA reads TGTGCCAGCAGCCACTCGGGAGCGGAGACCCAGTACTTC. Its protein is CASSHSGAETQYF.